This TCR beta chain was sequenced for a study of beta chain features in type 1 diabetes. Across the study: Cell yields, gender and age were comparable in patients and healthy donors. Findings and limits, study-wide: Shorter TCRB CDR3s, moderately but significantly so, marked every one of the four CD4+ subsets in Type 1 diabetes patients. The analysis here could not establish whether HLA type shapes TCRB rearrangement.

The CDR3 is 15 amino acids. Looked up from germline, CDR1 is ENHRY and CDR2 is SYGVKD. The trim removed 6 bases at V and 4 bases at J, leaving 9 bases unmatched. Sequencing targeted expressed TCRB transcripts, as all isolated RNA had been reverse transcribed. The assay was immunoSEQ multiplex PCR, and TCRdb's table has in-frame clones only and misses some. Here the sample spans around 280,000 clones, about 15% being singletons. This clone was counted only a few times. Its specificity is not known. By way of CD45RO/CCR7/CD25/CD127/CD95/CD27, the CD4+ regulatory, stem cell-like memory, central memory and naive cells were sorted. Purities over 95% were achieved in all sorted populations.

This TCR was sampled from a young man with type 1 diabetes. Input material: naive CD4+ T cells from blood. The chain employs TRBV10-3 and TRBJ2-5; 9 bases fit TRBD1. The CDR3: CAIRAQGAYGETQYF. The CDR3 nucleotides read TGTGCCATCAGGGCACAGGGGGCTTACGGAGAGACCCAGTACTTC.